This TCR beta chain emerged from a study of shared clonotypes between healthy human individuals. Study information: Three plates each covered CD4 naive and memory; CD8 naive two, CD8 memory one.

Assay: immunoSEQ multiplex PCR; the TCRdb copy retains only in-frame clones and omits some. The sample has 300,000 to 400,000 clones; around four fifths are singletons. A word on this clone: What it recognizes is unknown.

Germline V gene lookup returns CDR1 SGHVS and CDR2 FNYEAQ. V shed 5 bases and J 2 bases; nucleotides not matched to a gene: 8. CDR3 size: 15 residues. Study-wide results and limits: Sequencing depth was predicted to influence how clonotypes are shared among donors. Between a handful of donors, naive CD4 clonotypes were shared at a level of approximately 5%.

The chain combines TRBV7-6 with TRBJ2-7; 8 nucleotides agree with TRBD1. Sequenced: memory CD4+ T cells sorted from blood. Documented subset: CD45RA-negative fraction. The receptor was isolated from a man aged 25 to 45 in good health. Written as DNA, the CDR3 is TGTGCCAGCAGCAGTACCCCGGGACAGGCCTACGAGCAGTACTTC. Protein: CASSSTPGQAYEQYF.